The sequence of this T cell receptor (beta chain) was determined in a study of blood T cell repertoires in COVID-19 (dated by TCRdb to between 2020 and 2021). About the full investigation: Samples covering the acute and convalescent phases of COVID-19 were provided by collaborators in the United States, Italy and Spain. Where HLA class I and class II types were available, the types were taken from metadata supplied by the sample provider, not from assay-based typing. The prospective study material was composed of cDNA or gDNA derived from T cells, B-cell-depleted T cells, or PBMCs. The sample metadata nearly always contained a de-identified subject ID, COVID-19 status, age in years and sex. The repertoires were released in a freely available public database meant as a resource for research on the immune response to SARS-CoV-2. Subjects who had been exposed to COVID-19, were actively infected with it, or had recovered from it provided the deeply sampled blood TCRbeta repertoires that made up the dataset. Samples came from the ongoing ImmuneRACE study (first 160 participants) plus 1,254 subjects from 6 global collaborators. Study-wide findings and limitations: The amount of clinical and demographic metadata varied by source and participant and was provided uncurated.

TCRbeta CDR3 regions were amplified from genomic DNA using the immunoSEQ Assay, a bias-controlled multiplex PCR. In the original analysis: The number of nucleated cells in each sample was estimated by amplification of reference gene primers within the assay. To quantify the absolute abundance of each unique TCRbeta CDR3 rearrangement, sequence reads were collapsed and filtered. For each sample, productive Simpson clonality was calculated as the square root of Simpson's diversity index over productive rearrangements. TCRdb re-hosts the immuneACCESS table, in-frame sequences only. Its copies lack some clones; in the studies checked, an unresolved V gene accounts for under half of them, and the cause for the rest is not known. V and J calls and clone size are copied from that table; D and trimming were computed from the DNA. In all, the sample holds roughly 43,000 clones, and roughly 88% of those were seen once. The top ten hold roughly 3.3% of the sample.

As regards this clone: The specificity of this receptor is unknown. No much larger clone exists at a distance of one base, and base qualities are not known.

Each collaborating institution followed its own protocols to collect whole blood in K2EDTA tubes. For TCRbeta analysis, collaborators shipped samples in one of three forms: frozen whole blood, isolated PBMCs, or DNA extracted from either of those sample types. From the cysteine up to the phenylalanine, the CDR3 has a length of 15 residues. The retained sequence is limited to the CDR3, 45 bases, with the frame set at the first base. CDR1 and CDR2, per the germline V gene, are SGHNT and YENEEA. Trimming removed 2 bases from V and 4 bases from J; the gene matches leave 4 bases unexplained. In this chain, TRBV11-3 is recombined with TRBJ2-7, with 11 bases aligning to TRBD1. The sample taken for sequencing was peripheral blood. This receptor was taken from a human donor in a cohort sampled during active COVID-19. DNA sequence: TGTGCCAGCAGCTTAAAAGGGACAGGGGGTTACGAGCAGTACTTC. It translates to CASSLKGTGGYEQYF.